One T cell receptor (beta chain) is described in this entry. Antigen: not known. Sample-barcoded 5' priming and a J-beta primer mix drove a second PCR of about 6 to 12 cycles. TCRdb re-analysed the 5' RACE reads in MiXCR, keeping a single row per CDR3 protein. Of over 750,000 distinct CDR3 sequences in the sample, roughly 25% are singletons; the top ten hold roughly a tenth. This sample was taken from a study of blood T cells in healthy people across ages. The germline V and J ends were trimmed by 0 bases and 5 bases, with 10 bases remaining between them. Germline V gives CDR1 SGHTA, CDR2 FQGNSA. The CDR3 is 14 residues long. Study results and limitations: Diversity of TCR beta correlated strongly with naive T cell percentage. Getting older went along with TCR beta diversity per million T cells dropping roughly linearly.

This sample was shared with a second study, whose subject was T cells of mothers and their children. As reported in that work: cDNA synthesis used all extracted RNA, roughly 1.6 ug per 15 ul. Detection of persistent microchimeric T cell clones did not occur.

This TCR was recovered from a boy between 5 and 17 years old in good health. This chain links TRBV7-2 with TRBJ1-2; D remains unclear. Source material: blood. The CDR3 is CASSLAASNYGYTF. DNA of the CDR3: TGTGCCAGCAGCTTAGCGGCCTCGAATTATGGCTACACCTTC.